Described below is a single TCR beta chain sequence and its context. The antigen is not known. Among all donors, each was a healthy Caucasian. The sample comes from a study of identical twins. A universal primer binding site was introduced by template switching. The final cDNA contained unique molecular identifiers. Using its own MiXCR run on the 5' RACE reads, TCRdb lists one record per CDR3 protein. This sample has some 1,700,000 distinct CDR3 sequences, with about 32% found just once. Findings of the study overall: Models underpredicted monozygotic twin sharing of out-of-frame TCR alpha.

CDR1 is MNHEY, CDR2 SMNVEV, per germline (reference sequence). The CDR3 extends over 15 amino acids. V gave up 5 bases and J gave up 5 bases, with 18 bases separating them. J is TRBJ1-2 and V is TRBV27; D remains ambiguous. Specimen: cord blood. This clonotype was obtained from a newborn girl in good health. DNA of the CDR3: TGTGCCAGCAGTCTCGCTTCCACCCCCGTGTATGGCTACACCTTC. Its protein product is CASSLASTPVYGYTF.